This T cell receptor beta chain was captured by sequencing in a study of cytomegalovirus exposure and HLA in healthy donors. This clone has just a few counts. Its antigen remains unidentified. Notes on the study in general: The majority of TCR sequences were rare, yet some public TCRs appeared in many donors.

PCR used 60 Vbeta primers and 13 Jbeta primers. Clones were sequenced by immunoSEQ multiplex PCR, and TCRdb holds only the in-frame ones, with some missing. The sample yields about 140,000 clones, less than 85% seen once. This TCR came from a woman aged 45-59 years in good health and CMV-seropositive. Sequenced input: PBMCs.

The CDR3 nucleotides read TGTGCCAGTAGTGGGGGGTACAATGAGCAGTTCTTC. This gives the protein CASSGGYNEQFF. This chain joins TRBV19 and TRBJ2-1; D might be TRBD2 (6 bases). Germline assignment: CDR1 LNHDA and CDR2 SQIVND (reference sequence). This CDR3 is built from 12 residues. V was cut by 5 bases and J by 4 bases, with 6 bases left in between.